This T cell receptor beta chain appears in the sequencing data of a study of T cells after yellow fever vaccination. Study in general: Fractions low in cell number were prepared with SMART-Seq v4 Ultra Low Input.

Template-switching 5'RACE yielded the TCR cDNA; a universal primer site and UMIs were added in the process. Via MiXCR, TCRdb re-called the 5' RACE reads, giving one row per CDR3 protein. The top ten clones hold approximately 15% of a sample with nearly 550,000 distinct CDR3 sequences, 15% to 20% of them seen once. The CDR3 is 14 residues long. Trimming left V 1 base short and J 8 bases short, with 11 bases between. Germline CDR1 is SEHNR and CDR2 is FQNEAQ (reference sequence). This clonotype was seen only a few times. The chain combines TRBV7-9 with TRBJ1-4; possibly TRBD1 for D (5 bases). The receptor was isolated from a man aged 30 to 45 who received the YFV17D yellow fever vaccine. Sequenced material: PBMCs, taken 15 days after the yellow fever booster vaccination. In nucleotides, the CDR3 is TGTGCCAGCAGCTTAGAGGGGTTTCGGGAAAAACTGTTTTTT. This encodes CASSLEGFREKLFF.